What follows describes a single T cell receptor beta chain. The antigen remains undetermined. The data belong to a study of regulatory T cells in long-lasting Graves disease. The study, taken as a whole, reports: The TCR repertoire of persistent Graves' patients was less diverse than that of newly diagnosed ones.

Combining iRepertoire HTBI primers with Arm-PCR of CDR3 regions, the authors built TCR beta libraries. TCRdb called the multiplex PCR reads again in MiXCR, with one record for every CDR3 protein. Among roughly 520,000 distinct CDR3 sequences listed, about 12% were seen once. Indicated time point: newly diagnosed GD, antithyroid drugs for less than 3 months. TCR sequences were obtained from RNA taken from PBMCs. The sample also formed part of further work on T cells in Graves' hyperthyroidism and ophthalmopathy.

The input for sequencing was peripheral blood mononuclear cells (PBMCs), taken at new diagnosis, from a patient treated with antithyroid drugs. The sequence came from a woman aged 25 to 39 with Graves disease.

CDR3 sequence (DNA): TGTGCCAGCAGCCAAACCGGGACTAGCGGGAACAATGAGCAGTTCTTC. It specifies CASSQTGTSGNNEQFF. V is TRBV3-1 and J is TRBJ2-1; 13 bases line up with TRBD2. Trimming took 2 bases from V and 5 from J; bases not matched to a gene: 3. This CDR3 has 16 residues. Germline CDR1 LGHDT, CDR2 YNNKEL (reference sequence).